These T cell receptor beta chains were read from a single sample in a study of cytotoxic CD8 clonotypes in ibrutinib-treated CLL. Data came from immunoSEQ multiplex PCR; TCRdb stores just in-frame clones and leaves some out. Seen here are under 150,000 clones, less than 90% observed once, and the top ten hold roughly 3.3%. The sequencing used PBMCs, collected after 24 months of ibrutinib treatment. The receptors were gathered from a human donor with chronic lymphocytic leukemia. Each CDR3 is given with its conserved first and last residue. D genes are given only for firm matches. The size field is filled for only some rows; it gives once, few, many or a size class.

v_call	d_call	j_call	clone_size	cdr3_nt	cdr3_aa
TRBV6-1	-	TRBJ1-1	-	TGTGCCAGCCCCCGCGGTATGAACACTGAAGCTTTCTTT	CASPRGMNTEAFF
TRBV7-9	-	TRBJ1-5	-	TGTGCCAGCTCCCCAAAGGGGGGTAGCAATCAGCCCCAGCATTTT	CASSPKGGSNQPQHF
TRBV10-3	TRBD2	TRBJ2-1	-	TGTGCCATCACCGACGGGACTACTAACAATGAGCAGTTCTTC	CAITDGTTNNEQFF
TRBV7-2	-	TRBJ2-1	-	TGTGCCAGCAGCCGGCGTGAGGACAGCTCCTACAATGAGCAGTTCTTC	CASSRREDSSYNEQFF
TRBV18	-	TRBJ2-2	-	TGTGCCAGCTCACCCCCACAGGGCACGAACACCGGGGAGCTGTTTTTT	CASSPPQGTNTGELFF
TRBV25-1	-	TRBJ1-2	-	TGTGCCAGCAGTAAAACAGGGAACTATGGCTACACCTTC	CASSKTGNYGYTF
TRBV30	TRBD1	TRBJ1-3	-	TGTGCCTGGAGTTGGACAGGGGGTGCTCTCTCTGGAAACACCATATATTTT	CAWSWTGGALSGNTIYF
TRBV18	TRBD2	TRBJ2-1	-	TGTGCCAGCTCACCACCAGCGGGGGGGTACAATGAGCAGTTCTTC	CASSPPAGGYNEQFF
TRBV14	-	TRBJ2-5	-	TGTGCCAGCAGCCAAGTCTCAGGGTTTGAGACCCAGTACTTC	CASSQVSGFETQYF
TRBV6-5	TRBD1	TRBJ1-3	once	TGTGCCAGCAGTTACCACCCGACAGGGGTAGGAAACACCATATATTTT	CASSYHPTGVGNTIYF
TRBV5-1	-	TRBJ1-5	few	TGCGCCAGCAGCTTGGGAGGGGGGAATCAGCCCCAGCATTTT	CASSLGGGNQPQHF
TRBV27	-	TRBJ2-2	-	TGTGCCAGCAGTTTATTAGGTGGGGGGGAGCTGTTTTTT	CASSLLGGGELFF
TRBV19	TRBD1	TRBJ2-5	-	TGTGCCAGTAGCCGGACAGGGGGAGGGGGTCAAGAGACCCAGTACTTC	CASSRTGGGGQETQYF
TRBV5-4	-	TRBJ1-2	-	TGTGCCAGCAGCCCCGGGCCGGGCGCGGGCTATGGCTACACCTTC	CASSPGPGAGYGYTF
TRBV19	-	TRBJ2-7	-	TGTGCCAGTTCAGGGTCCTACGAGCAGTACTTC	CASSGSYEQYF
TRBV5-4	TRBD1	TRBJ1-2	-	TGTGCCAGCAGCCTCCGACAGGGTGTCTATGGCTACACCTTC	CASSLRQGVYGYTF
TRBV6-6	-	TRBJ1-6	-	TGTGCCAGCAAAGGGCTCTATAATTCACCCCTCCACTTT	CASKGLYNSPLHF
TRBV11-2	TRBD1	TRBJ1-2	-	TGTGCCAGCAGCTTGCGTCGGACAGGGTCTGGTGGCTACACCTTC	CASSLRRTGSGGYTF
TRBV29-1	TRBD1	TRBJ1-4	-	TGCAGCGTTGAAGTCGGGACAGGAGAAAAACTGTTTTTT	CSVEVGTGEKLFF
TRBV2	-	TRBJ2-3	once	TGTGCCAGCGCCAGGGAAATCACAGATACGCAGTATTTT	CASAREITDTQYF
TRBV5-1	TRBD1	TRBJ2-5	-	TGCGCCAGCAGCGGGACCAGGGGGCAAGGGGAGACCCAGTACTTC	CASSGTRGQGETQYF
TRBV5-4	TRBD1	TRBJ1-1	-	TGTGCCAGCAGACAAAGGCCCGCGCCGGGACAGAGAAACACTGAAGCTTTCTTT	CASRQRPAPGQRNTEAFF
TRBV29-1	-	TRBJ1-1	-	TGCAGCGTAGGATACACCGACATGAACACTGAAGCTTTCTTT	CSVGYTDMNTEAFF
TRBV15	TRBD2	TRBJ2-7	-	TGTGCCACCTCCGGGGGGGATCACTCCTACGAGCAGTACTTC	CATSGGDHSYEQYF
TRBV30	-	TRBJ2-3	-	TGTGCCTGTACCCAGGGCCCGAGCGGAGATACGCAGTATTTT	CACTQGPSGDTQYF